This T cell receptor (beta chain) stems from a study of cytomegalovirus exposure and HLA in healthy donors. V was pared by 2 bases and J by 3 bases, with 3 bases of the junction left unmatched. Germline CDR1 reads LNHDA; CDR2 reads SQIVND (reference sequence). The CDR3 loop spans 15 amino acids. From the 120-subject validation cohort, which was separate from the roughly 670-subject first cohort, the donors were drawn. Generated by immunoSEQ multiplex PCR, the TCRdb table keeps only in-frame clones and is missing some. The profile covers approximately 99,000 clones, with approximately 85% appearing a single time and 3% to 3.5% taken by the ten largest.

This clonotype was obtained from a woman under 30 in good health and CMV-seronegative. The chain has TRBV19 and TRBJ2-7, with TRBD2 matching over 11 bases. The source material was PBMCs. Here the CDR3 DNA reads TGTGCCAGTAGTATACTAGCGGGGGGCCTCTACGAGCAGTACTTC. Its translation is CASSILAGGLYEQYF.